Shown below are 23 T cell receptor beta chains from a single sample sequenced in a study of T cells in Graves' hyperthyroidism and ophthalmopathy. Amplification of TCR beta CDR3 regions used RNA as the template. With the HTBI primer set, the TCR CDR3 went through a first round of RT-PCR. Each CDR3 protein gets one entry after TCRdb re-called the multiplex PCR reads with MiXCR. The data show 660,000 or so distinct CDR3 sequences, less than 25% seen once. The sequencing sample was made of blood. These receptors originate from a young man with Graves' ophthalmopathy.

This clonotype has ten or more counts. CDR3 sequence: CASSWGAHTDTQYF. CDR3 nucleotides: TGTGCCAGCAGTTGGGGGGCGCACACAGATACGCAGTATTTT. The V gene is TRBV28, the J gene TRBJ2-3; either TRBD1 or TRBD2 may supply D (6 bases each). The germline V gene has CDR1 MDHEN and CDR2 SYDVKM. V dropped 4 bases and J dropped 2 bases, with 10 bases sitting between them. The CDR3 loop spans 14 amino acids.

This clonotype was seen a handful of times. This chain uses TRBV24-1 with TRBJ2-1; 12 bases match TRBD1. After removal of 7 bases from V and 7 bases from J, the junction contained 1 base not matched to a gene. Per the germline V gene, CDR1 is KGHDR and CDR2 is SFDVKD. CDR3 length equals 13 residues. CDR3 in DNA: TGTGCCACCAGGGGACAGGGGGCGAATGAGCAGTTCTTC. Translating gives CATRGQGANEQFF.

CDR3 loop: CASSEPDREGRYEQYF. The CDR3 region has the DNA TGTGCCAGCAGCGAGCCTGACAGGGAGGGGCGGTACGAGCAGTACTTC. The genes are TRBV11-2 and TRBJ2-7; D is perhaps TRBD1 or TRBD2 (7 bases each). The V gene's germline CDR1 is SGHAT and CDR2 FQNNGV. V lost 5 bases to trimming and J lost 4 bases, with 21 bases between them. The CDR3 is 16 amino acids.

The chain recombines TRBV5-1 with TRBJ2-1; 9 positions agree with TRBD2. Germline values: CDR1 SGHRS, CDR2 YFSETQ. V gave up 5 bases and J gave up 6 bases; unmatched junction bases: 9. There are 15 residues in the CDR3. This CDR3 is CASRPRAGGPNEQFF. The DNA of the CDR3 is TGCGCCAGCAGGCCGCGAGCGGGAGGTCCCAATGAGCAGTTCTTC.

As DNA, the CDR3 is TGTGCCAGCAGCCCCCGGGAGGGGGCGATTCGCACTGAAGCTTTCTTT. Residues: CASSPREGAIRTEAFF. V usage is TRBV7-2 and J usage is TRBJ1-1; 7 bases fit TRBD1. Trimming at V came to 5 bases and at J to 4 bases, leaving 13 bases not matched to a gene. CDR1 and CDR2 from the germline V gene are SGHTA and FQGNSA. The CDR3 totals 16 residues. Combining the CDR3 with reference TRBV7-2 and TRBJ1-1 gives the whole variable domain GAGVSQSPSNKVTEKGKDVELRCDPISGHTALYWYRQSLGQGLEFLIYFQGNSAPDKSGLPSDRFSAERTGGSVSTLTIQRTQQEDSAVYLCASSPREGAIRTEAFFGQGTRLTVV.

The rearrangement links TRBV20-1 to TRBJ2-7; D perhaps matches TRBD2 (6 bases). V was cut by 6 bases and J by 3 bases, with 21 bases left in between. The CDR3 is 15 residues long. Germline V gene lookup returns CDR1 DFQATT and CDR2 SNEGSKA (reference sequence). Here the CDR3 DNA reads TGCAGTGCCGGCGCGCTGGGCGGGACCTACTACGAGCAGTACTTC. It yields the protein CSAGALGGTYYEQYF.

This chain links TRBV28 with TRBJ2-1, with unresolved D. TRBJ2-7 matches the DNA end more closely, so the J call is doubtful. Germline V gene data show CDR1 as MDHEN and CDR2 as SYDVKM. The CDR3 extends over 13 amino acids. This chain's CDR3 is CASSATPTIEQYF. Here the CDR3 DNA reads TGTGCCAGCAGTGCTACTCCTACCATCGAGCAGTACTTC.

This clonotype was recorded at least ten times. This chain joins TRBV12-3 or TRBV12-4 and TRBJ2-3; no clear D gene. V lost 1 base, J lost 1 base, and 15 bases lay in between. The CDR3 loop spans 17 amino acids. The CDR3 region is CASSLGAQTTGTDTQYF. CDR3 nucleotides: TGTGCCAGCAGTTTAGGGGCGCAGACCACTGGCACAGATACGCAGTATTTT.

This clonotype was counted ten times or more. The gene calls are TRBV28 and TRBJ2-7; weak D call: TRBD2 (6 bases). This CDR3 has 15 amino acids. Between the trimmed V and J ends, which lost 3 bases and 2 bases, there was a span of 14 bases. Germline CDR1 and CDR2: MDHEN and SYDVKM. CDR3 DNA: TGTGCCAGCAGTTTGGGGGGACTTTACACCTACGAGCAGTACTTC. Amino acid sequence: CASSLGGLYTYEQYF. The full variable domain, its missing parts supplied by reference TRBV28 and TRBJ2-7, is DVKVTQSSRYLVKRTGEKVFLECVQDMDHENMFWYRQDPGLGLRLIYFSYDVKMKEKGDIPEGYSVSREKKERFSLILESASTNQTSMYLCASSLGGLYTYEQYFGPGTRLTVT.

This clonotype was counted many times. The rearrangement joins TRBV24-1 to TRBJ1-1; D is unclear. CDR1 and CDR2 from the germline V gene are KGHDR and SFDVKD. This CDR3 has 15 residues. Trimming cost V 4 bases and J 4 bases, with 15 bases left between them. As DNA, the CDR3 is TGTGCCACCAGTGACTCACGTAGAGGCGCCACTGAAGCTTTCTTT. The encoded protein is CATSDSRRGATEAFF.

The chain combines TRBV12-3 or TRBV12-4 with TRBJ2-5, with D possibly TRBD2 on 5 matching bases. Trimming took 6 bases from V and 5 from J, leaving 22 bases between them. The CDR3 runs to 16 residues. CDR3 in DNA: TGTGCCAGCAGCTCCACTAGGACGGGCCCGGGGGAGACCCAGTACTTC. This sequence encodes CASSSTRTGPGETQYF.

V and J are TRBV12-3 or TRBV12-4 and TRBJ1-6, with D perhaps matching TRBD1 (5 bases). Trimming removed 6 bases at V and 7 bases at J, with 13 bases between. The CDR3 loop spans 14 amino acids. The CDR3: CASSWGEWNSPLHF. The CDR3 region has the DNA TGTGCCAGCAGCTGGGGGGAGTGGAATTCACCCCTCCACTTT.

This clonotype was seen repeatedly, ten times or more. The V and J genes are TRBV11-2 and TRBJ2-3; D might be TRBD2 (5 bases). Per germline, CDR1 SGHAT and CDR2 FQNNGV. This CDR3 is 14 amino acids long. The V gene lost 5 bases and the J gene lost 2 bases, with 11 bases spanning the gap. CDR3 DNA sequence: TGTGCCAGCAGCCTATGGACTTTCACAGATACGCAGTATTTT. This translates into CASSLWTFTDTQYF.

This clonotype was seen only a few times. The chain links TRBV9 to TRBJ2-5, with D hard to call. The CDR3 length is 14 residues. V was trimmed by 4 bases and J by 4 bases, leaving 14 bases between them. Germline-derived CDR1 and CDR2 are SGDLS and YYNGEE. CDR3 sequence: CASSPMAGAETQYF. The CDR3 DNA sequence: TGTGCCAGCAGCCCCATGGCAGGTGCAGAGACCCAGTACTTC.

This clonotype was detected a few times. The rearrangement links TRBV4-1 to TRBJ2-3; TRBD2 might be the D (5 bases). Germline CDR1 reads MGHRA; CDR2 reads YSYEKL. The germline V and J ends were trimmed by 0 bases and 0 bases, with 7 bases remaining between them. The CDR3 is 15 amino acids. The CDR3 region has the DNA TGCGCCAGCAGCCAAGAGGACTCTAGCACAGATACGCAGTATTTT. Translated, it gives CASSQEDSSTDTQYF.

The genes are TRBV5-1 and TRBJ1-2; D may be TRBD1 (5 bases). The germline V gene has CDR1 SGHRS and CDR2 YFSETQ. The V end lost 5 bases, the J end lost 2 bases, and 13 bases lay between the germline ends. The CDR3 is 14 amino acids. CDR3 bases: TGCGCCAGCAGTCCGCCGCGGGACAACTATGGCTACACCTTC. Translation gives CASSPPRDNYGYTF.

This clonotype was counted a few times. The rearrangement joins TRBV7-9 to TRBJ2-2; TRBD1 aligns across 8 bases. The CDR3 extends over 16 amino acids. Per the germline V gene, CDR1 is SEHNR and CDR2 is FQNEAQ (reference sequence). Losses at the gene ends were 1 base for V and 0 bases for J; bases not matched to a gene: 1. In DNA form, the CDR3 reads TGTGCCAGCAGCTTAGTGGACAGGGCGAACACCGGGGAGCTGTTTTTT. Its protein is CASSLVDRANTGELFF.

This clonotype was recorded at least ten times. The chain's CDR3 is CASRIGTEETQYF. The CDR3 DNA is TGTGCCAGCAGGATCGGGACAGAGGAGACCCAGTACTTC. The V call is TRBV13, the J call TRBJ2-5, with TRBD1 matching over 7 bases. There are 13 residues in the CDR3. Germline-derived CDR1 and CDR2 are PRHDT and FYEKMQ (reference sequence). V lost 6 bases to trimming and J lost 5 bases; unmatched junction nucleotides: 6.

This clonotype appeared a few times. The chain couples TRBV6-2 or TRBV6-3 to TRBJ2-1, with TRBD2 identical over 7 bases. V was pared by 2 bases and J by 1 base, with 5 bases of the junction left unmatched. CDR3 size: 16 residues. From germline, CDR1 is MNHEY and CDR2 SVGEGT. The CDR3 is CASSYPGRESYNEQFF. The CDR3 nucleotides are TGTGCCAGCAGTTACCCCGGGCGGGAGTCCTACAATGAGCAGTTCTTC.

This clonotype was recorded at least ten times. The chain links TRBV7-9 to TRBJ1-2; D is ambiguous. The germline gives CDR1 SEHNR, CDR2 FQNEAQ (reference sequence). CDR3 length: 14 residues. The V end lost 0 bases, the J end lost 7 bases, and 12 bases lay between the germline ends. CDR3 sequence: CASSLAETPGGYTF. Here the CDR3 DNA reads TGTGCCAGCAGCTTAGCGGAAACGCCCGGTGGCTACACCTTC.

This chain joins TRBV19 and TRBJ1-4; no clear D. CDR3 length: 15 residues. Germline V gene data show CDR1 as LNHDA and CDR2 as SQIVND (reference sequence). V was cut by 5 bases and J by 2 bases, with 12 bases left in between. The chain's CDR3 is CASSLRLGTNEKLFF. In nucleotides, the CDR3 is TGTGCCAGTAGTCTGCGACTGGGTACTAATGAAAAACTGTTTTTT. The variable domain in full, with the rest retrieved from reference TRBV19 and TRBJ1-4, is DGGITQSPKYLFRKEGQNVTLSCEQNLNHDAMYWYRQDPGQGLRLIYYSQIVNDFQKGDIAEGYSVSREKKESFPLTVTSAQKNPTAFYLCASSLRLGTNEKLFFGSGTQLSVL.

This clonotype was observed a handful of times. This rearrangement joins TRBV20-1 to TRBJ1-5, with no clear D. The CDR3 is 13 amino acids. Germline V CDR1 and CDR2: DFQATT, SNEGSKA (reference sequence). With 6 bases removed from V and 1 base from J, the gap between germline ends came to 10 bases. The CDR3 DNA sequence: TGCAGTGCCACGGACGGGAGCAATCAGCCCCAGCATTTT. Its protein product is CSATDGSNQPQHF.

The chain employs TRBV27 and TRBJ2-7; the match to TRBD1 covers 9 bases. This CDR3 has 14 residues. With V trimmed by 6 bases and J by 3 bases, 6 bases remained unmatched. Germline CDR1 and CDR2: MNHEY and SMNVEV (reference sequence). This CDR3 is CASSYRGPGYEQYF. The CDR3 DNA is TGTGCCAGCAGCTACAGGGGGCCAGGCTACGAGCAGTACTTC.